This T cell receptor beta chain was recorded in a study of cytomegalovirus exposure and HLA in healthy donors. 60 Vbeta and 13 Jbeta primers were used in PCR. Profiled with immunoSEQ multiplex PCR; TCRdb holds only in-frame clones, not every one. This sample has some 120,000 clones, with around 75% found just once. Germline V gives CDR1 MGHRA, CDR2 YSYEKL. The CDR3 is 15 amino acids. Study outcomes and limitations: One variant, a missense change in DCLRE1C, was linked in a later analysis to TCR beta V- and J-gene trimming. In an earlier analysis, most TCR beta V segments were productive about 87% or about 30% of the time.

Among the donors, all were healthy bone marrow donors. In regard to this clone: Its target is not known. A junction boundary mismatches the germline segment, possibly from a read error.

This sequence joins TRBV4-1 and TRBJ1-3, with D uncertain. The sequenced sample was PBMCs. The sequence was collected from a woman in her forties or fifties in good health and CMV-seropositive. CDR3 region: CVSSQDVLSGNTIYF. CDR3 nucleotides: TGCGTCAGCAGCCAAGATGTCCTCTCTGGAAACACCATATATTTT.